This TCR beta chain was captured by sequencing in a study of T cell responses to AZD1222 COVID-19 vaccine. General observations from the study: Donor demographics were predominantly white British with a female majority; clonal diversity may be underestimated.

In germline, CDR1 is LGHNA, CDR2 YNFKEQ. The CDR3 has 16 residues. The V end lost 2 bases, the J end lost 4 bases, and 17 bases lay between the germline ends. This clone was detected once. Its antigen remains unidentified. The protocol was immunoSEQ multiplex PCR, while the TCRdb copy is restricted to in-frame clones and leaves out a portion. Of 130,000 or so clones detected, 90% appear once; the ten largest clones hold about 7.1%. The V call is TRBV4-2, the J call TRBJ1-1; tentatively, D is TRBD1 (6 bases). The sequence was collected from an adult in good health. Sequenced material: peripheral blood, taken on day 0 of AZD1222 vaccination. The DNA for the CDR3 is TGTGCCAGCAGCCAAAGGGAGAGCATACAGGGCACTGAAGCTTTCTTT. Translating gives CASSQRESIQGTEAFF.